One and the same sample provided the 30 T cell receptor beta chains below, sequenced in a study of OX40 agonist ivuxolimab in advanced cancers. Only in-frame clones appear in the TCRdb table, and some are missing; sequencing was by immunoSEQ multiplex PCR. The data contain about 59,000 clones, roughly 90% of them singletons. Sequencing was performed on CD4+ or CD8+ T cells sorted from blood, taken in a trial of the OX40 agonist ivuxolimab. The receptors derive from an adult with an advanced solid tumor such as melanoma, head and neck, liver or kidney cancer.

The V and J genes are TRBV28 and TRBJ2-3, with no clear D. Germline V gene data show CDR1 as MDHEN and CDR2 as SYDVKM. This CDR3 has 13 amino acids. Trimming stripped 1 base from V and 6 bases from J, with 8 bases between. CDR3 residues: CASSLLGADTQYF. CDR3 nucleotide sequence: TGTGCCAGCAGTTTATTGGGTGCCGATACGCAGTATTTT.

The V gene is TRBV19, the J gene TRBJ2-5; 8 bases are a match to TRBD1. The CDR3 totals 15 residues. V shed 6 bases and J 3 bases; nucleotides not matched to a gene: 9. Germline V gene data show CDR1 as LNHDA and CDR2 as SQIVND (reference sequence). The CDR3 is CASRALGQGEETQYF. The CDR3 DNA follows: TGTGCCAGTAGGGCGCTAGGACAGGGAGAAGAGACCCAGTACTTC.

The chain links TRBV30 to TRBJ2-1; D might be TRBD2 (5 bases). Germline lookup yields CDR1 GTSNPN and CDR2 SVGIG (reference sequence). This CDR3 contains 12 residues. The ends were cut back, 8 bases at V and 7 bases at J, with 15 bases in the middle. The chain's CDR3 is CAGTRRGNEQFF. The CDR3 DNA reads TGTGCCGGAACTCGTCGGGGAAATGAGCAGTTCTTC.

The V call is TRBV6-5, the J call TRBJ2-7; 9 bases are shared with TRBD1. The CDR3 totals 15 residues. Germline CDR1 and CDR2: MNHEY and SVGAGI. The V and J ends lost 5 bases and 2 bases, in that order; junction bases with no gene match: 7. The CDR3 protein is CASSQVRQGAYEQYV. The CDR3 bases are TGTGCCAGCAGTCAGGTTCGACAGGGGGCCTACGAGCAGTACGTC.

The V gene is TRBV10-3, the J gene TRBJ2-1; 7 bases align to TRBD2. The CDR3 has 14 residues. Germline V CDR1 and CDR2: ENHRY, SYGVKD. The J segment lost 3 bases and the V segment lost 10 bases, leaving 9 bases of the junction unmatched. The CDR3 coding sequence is TGTGCCAGCAAGGAAGCGGGAAACTACAATGAGCAGTTCTTC. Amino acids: CASKEAGNYNEQFF.

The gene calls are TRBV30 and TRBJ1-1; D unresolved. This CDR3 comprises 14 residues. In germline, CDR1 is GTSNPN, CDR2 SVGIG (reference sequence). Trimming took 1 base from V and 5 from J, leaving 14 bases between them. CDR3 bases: TGTGCCTGGAGTGCGGCCGTGGGGAGGACTGAAGCTTTCTTT. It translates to CAWSAAVGRTEAFF.

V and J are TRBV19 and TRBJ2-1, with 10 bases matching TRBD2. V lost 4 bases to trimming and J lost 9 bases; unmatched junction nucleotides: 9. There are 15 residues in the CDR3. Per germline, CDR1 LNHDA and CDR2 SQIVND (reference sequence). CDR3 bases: TGTGCCAGTAGTAACAGCCTAGCGGGAGAAGGTGAGCAGTTCTTC. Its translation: CASSNSLAGEGEQFF. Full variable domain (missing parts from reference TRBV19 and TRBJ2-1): DGGITQSPKYLFRKEGQNVTLSCEQNLNHDAMYWYRQDPGQGLRLIYYSQIVNDFQKGDIAEGYSVSREKKESFPLTVTSAQKNPTAFYLCASSNSLAGEGEQFFGPGTRLTVL.

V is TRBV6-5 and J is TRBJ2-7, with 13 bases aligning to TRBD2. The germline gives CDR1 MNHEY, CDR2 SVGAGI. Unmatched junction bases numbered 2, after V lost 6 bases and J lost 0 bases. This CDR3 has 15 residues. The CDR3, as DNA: TGTGCCAGCAGGCGACTAGCGGGAGGCTCCTACGAGCAGTACGTC. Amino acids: CASRRLAGGSYEQYV.

The CDR3 loop is CATGDTQYF. CDR3 bases: TGTGCCACAGGGGATACGCAGTATTTT. The chain joins TRBV25-1 to TRBJ2-3, with a possible D match to TRBD1 (5 bases). Germline V gene lookup returns CDR1 MGHDK and CDR2 SYGVNS. The germline V and J ends were trimmed by 10 bases and 6 bases, with 5 bases remaining between them. The CDR3 is 9 residues long.

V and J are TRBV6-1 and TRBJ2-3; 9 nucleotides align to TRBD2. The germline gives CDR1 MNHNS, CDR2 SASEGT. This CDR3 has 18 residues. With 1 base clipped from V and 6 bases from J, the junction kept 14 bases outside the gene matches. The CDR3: CASSEVPSFGTSLDTQYF. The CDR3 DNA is TGTGCCAGCAGTGAAGTACCGTCGTTCGGGACTAGCCTTGATACGCAGTATTTT.

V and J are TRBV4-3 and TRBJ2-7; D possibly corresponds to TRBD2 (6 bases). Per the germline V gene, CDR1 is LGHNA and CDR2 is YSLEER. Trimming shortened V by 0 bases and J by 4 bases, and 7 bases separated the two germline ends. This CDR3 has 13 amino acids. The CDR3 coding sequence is TGCGCCAGCAGCCAAGAAGGAGGGTACGAGCAGTACTTC. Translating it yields CASSQEGGYEQYF.

This CDR3 is CSVEEGGSYNEQFF. CDR3 DNA: TGCAGCGTTGAAGAGGGAGGATCCTACAATGAGCAGTTCTTC. The rearrangement uses TRBV29-1 and TRBJ2-1, with D perhaps matching TRBD2 (6 bases). The CDR3 length is 14 residues. V dropped 0 bases and J dropped 1 base, with 7 bases sitting between them. Germline V lookup: CDR1 SQVTM, CDR2 ANQGSEA.

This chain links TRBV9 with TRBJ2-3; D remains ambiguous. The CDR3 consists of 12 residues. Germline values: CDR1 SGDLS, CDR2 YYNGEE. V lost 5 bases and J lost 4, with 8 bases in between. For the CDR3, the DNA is TGTGCCAGCAGTGATACGCCAGATACGCAGTATTTT. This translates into CASSDTPDTQYF.

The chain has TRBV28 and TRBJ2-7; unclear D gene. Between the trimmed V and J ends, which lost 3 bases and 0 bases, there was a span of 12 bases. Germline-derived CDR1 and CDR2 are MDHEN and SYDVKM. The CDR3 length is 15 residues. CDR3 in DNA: TGTGCCAGCAGTTTGGGCTGGGCAGACTCCTACGAGCAGTACTTC. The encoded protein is CASSLGWADSYEQYF.

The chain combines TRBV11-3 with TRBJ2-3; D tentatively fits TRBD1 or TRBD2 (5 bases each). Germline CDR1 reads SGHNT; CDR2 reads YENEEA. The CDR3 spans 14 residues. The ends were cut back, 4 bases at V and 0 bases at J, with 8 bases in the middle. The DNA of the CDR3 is TGTGCCAGCAGCTCGTGGGACAGCACAGATACGCAGTATTTT. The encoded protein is CASSSWDSTDTQYF.

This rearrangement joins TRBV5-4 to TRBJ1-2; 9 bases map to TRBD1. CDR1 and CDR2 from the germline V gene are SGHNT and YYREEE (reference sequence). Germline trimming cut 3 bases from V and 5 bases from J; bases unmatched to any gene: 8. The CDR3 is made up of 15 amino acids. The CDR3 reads CASSSLDRGLYGYTF. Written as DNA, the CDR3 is TGTGCCAGCAGCTCCTTGGACAGGGGACTATATGGCTACACCTTC.

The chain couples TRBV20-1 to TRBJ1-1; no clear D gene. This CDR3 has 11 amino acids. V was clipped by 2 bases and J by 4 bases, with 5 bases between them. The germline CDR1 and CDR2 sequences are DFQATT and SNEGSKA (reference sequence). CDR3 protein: CSARKVTEAFF. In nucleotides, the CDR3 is TGCAGTGCTAGAAAGGTCACTGAAGCTTTCTTT.

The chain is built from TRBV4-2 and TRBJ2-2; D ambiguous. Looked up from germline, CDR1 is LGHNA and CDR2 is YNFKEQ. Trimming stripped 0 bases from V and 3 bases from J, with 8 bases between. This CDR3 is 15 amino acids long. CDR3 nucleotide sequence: TGTGCCAGCAGCCAAGAGTCTGTCGACACCGGGGAGCTGTTTTTT. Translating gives CASSQESVDTGELFF.

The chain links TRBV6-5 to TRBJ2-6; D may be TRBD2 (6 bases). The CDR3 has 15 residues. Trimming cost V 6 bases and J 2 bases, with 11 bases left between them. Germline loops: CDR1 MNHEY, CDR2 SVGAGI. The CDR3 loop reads CASSPGLPGANVLTF. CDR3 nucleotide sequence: TGTGCCAGCAGCCCCGGACTACCTGGGGCCAACGTCCTGACTTTC.

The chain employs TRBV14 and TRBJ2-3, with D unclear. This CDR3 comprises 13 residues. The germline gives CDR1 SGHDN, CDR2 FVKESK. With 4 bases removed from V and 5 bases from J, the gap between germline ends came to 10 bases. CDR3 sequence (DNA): TGTGCCAGCAGCCCGTCTGCCCGAGATACGCAGTATTTT. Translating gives CASSPSARDTQYF.

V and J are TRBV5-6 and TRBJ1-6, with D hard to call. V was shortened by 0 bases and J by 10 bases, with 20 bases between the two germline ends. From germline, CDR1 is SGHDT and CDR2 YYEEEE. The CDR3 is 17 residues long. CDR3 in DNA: TGTGCCAGCAGCTTGGTTTCAGTAGAATACGGAAGGTCACCCCTCCACTTT. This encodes CASSLVSVEYGRSPLHF.

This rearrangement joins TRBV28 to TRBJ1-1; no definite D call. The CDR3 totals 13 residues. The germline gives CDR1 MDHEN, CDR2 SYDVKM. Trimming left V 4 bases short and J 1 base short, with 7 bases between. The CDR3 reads CASSSQTNTEAFF. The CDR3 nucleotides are TGTGCCAGCAGTTCCCAGACGAACACTGAAGCTTTCTTT.

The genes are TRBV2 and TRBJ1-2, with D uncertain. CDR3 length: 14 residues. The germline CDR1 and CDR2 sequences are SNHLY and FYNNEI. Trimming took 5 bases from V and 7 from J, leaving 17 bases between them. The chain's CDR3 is CASSRGPGVTGYTF. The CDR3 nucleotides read TGTGCCAGCAGTCGAGGTCCAGGCGTAACTGGCTACACCTTC. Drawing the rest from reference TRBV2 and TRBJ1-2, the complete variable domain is EPEVTQTPSHQVTQMGQEVILRCVPISNHLYFYWYRQILGQKVEFLVSFYNNEISEKSEIFDDQFSVERPDGSNFTLKIRSTKLEDSAMYFCASSRGPGVTGYTFGSGTRLTVV.

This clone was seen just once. CDR3 loop: CASSQNKGQGYGYTF. The CDR3 DNA is TGCGCCAGCAGCCAAAACAAGGGACAGGGTTATGGCTACACCTTC. The V call is TRBV4-1, the J call TRBJ1-2; 9 bases fit TRBD1. Germline V gene data show CDR1 as MGHRA and CDR2 as YSYEKL. The CDR3 is 15 amino acids. Losses at the gene ends were 2 bases for V and 5 bases for J; bases not matched to a gene: 6.

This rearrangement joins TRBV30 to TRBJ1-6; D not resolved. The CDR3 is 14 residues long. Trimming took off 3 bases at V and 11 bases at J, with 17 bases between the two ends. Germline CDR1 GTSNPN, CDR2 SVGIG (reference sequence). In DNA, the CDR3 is TGTGCCTGGAGGGGATGGGAGTTCGGGACACCCCTCCACTTT. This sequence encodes CAWRGWEFGTPLHF.

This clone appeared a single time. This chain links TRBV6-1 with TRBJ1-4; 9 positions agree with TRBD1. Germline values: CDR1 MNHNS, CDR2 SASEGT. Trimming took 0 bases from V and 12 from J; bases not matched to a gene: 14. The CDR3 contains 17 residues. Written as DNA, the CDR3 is TGTGCCAGCAGTGAAGCGCTTCTCGGGACAGGGCCGTATGAACTGTTTTTT. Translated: CASSEALLGTGPYELFF.

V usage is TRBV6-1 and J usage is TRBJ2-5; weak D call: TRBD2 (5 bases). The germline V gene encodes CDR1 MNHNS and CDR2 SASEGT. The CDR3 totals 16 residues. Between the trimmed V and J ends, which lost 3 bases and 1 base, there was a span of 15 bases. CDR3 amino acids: CASSETNWRFQETQYF. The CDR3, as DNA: TGTGCCAGCAGTGAGACTAACTGGAGATTCCAAGAGACCCAGTACTTC.

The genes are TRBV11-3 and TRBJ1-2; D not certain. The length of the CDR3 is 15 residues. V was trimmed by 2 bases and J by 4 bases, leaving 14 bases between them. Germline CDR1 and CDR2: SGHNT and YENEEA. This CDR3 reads CASSLTSGLSYGYTF. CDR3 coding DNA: TGTGCCAGCAGCTTAACTTCGGGGTTGAGCTATGGCTACACCTTC.

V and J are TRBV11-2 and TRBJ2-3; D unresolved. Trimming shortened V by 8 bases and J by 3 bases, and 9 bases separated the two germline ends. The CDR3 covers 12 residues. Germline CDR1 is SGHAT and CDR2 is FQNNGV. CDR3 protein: CASHIWTDTQYF. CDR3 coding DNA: TGTGCCAGCCACATATGGACAGATACGCAGTATTTT.

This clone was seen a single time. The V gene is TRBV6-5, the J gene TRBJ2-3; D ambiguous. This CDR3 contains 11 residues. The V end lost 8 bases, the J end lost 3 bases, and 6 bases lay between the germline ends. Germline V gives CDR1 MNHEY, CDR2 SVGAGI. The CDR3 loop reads CASSATDTQYF. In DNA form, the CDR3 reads TGTGCCAGCTCCGCGACAGATACGCAGTATTTT.